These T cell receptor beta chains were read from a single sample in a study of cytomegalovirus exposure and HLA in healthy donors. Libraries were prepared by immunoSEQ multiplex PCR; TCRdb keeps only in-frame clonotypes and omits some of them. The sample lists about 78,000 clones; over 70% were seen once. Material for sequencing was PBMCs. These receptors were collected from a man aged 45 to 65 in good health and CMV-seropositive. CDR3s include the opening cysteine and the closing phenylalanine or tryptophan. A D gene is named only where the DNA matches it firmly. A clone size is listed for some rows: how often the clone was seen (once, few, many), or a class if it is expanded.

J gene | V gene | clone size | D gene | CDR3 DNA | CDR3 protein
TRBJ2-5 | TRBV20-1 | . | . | TGCAGTGCGAGCGGACAAGAGACCCAGTACTTC | CSASGQETQYF
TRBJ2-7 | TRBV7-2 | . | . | TGTGCCAGCAGCCCTCTGGATAGAGGCGAGCAGTACTTC | CASSPLDRGEQYF
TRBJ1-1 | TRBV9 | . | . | TGTGCCAGCAGCGTAGAGATGAGGAACACTGAAGCTTTCTTT | CASSVEMRNTEAFF
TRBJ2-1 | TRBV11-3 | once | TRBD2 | TGTGCCAGCAGCTTAAGAGCGGGAGTTTCGGATGAGCAGTTCTTC | CASSLRAGVSDEQFF
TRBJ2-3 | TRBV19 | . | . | TGTGCCAGTAGTCGACAGGCTTACACAGATACGCAGTATTTT | CASSRQAYTDTQYF
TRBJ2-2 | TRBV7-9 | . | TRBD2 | TGTGCCAGCAGCTACGGTAGCGGGAGAACCGGGGAGCTGTTTTTT | CASSYGSGRTGELFF
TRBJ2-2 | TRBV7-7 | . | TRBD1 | TGTGCTAGCAGCCGGACAGGGAACACCGGGGAGCTGTTTTTT | CASSRTGNTGELFF
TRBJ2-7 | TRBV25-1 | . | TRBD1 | TGTGCCAGCAGTGTAGGGGCAGGGGGTTTCCACGAGCAGTACTTC | CASSVGAGGFHEQYF
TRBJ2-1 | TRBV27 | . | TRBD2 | TGTGCCAGCAAACTAGCGGGGGGGTCCTACAATGAGCAGTTCTTC | CASKLAGGSYNEQFF
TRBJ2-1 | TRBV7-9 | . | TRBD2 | TGTGCCAGCAGCTTAGCAGCTAGCGGGACCTTCTACAATGAGCAGTTCTTC | CASSLAASGTFYNEQFF
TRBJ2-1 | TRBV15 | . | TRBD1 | TGTGCCACCAGCAGAATATCGGGACAGGGCAATGAGCAGTTCTTC | CATSRISGQGNEQFF
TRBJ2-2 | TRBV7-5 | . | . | TGTGCCAGAAGCTGGGACAGCCCTCTGTTTTTT | CARSWDSPLFF
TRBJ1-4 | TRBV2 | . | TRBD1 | TGTGCCAGCAGTGATCAGGGGGCAGGGGAAAAACTGTTTTTT | CASSDQGAGEKLFF
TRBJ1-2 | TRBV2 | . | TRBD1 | TGTGCCAGCACCACCGCCCGACAGGGCAATAGCTATGGCTACACCTTC | CASTTARQGNSYGYTF
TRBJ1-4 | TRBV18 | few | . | TGTGCCAGCTCACCAGGGCAGGCTCCGTACGAAAAACTGTTTTTT | CASSPGQAPYEKLFF